One sample yielded the 5 T cell receptor beta chains listed below, sequenced in a study of identical twins. TCRdb used MiXCR to reprocess the 5' RACE reads, holding one entry per CDR3 protein. The sample records 600,000 to 850,000 distinct CDR3 sequences, about 20% being singletons. These data were also filed under a second study, of T cells expressing NK-cell markers.

Sequencing used PBMCs. The receptor source for this set is a woman younger than 30 in good health.

The rearrangement uses TRBV25-1 and TRBJ2-5, with D perhaps TRBD1 or TRBD2 (6 bases each). Trimming pared 6 bases from V and 2 bases from J, leaving 16 bases between. The CDR3 length is 15 residues. Germline V gene lookup returns CDR1 MGHDK and CDR2 SYGVNS. The CDR3 sequence: CASSPRRGEQETQYF. The CDR3 DNA reads as TGTGCCAGCAGCCCCAGAAGGGGGGAGCAAGAGACCCAGTACTTC.

The genes are TRBV20-1 and TRBJ2-5; 16 bases are shared with TRBD2. This CDR3 spans 16 amino acids. The J segment lost 5 bases and the V segment lost 5 bases, leaving 8 bases of the junction unmatched. Germline V gene lookup returns CDR1 DFQATT and CDR2 SNEGSKA (reference sequence). The DNA for the CDR3 is TGCAGTGCTGCGGGACTAGCGGGGGGGCCGTCGGAGACCCAGTACTTC. Translation: CSAAGLAGGPSETQYF.

The V and J genes are TRBV12-3 or TRBV12-4 and TRBJ1-3; D ambiguous. This CDR3 is built from 16 residues. The V gene lost 5 bases and the J gene lost 0 bases, with 14 bases spanning the gap. The CDR3 spells CASSQAVRGSGNTIYF. The CDR3 nucleotides are TGTGCCAGCAGTCAAGCCGTCCGGGGCTCTGGAAACACCATATATTTT.

This clonotype was detected a few times. A junction boundary mismatches the germline segment, possibly from a read error. The chain is built from TRBV12-3 or TRBV12-4 and TRBJ2-1, with 7 bases identical to TRBD1. The CDR3 has 14 amino acids. In DNA, the CDR3 is TGTGCCAGTAGTTGGGGGACAGTAGGAAGTGAGCAGTTCTTC. As protein: CASSWGTVGSEQFF.

The rearrangement uses TRBV7-2 and TRBJ2-1; 8 bases are a match to TRBD2. The junction had 7 bases not matched to a gene; V was cut back by 4 bases and J by 5 bases. Germline CDR1 reads SGHTA; CDR2 reads FQGNSA. This CDR3 contains 15 residues. DNA for the CDR3: TGTGCCAGCAGCTCGCTTGCGGGAGGTCACAATGAGCAGTTCTTC. Its protein product is CASSSLAGGHNEQFF.